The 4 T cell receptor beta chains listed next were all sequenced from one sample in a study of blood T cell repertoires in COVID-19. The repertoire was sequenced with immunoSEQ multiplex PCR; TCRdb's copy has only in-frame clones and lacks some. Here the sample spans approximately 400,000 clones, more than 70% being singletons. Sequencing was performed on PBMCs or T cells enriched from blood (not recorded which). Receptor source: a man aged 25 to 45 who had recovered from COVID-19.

CDR3 sequence (DNA): TGTGCCAGCAGCCCCGGACAGGGAGGCAATCAGCCCCAGCATTTT. Protein: CASSPGQGGNQPQHF. The rearrangement joins TRBV6-5 to TRBJ1-5; 8 nucleotides line up with TRBD1. Losses at the gene ends were 6 bases for V and 2 bases for J; bases not matched to a gene: 6. CDR1 is MNHEY and CDR2 is SVGAGI in the germline V gene. The CDR3 is 15 residues long.

Here the CDR3 reads CASSLQHDYEQYF. The CDR3 DNA sequence: TGTGCCAGCAGTTTACAACACGACTACGAGCAGTACTTC. The V and J genes are TRBV6-5 and TRBJ2-7; D is ambiguous. V lost 4 bases, J lost 3 bases, and 10 bases lay in between. Germline CDR1 and CDR2: MNHEY and SVGAGI. This CDR3 contains 13 residues.

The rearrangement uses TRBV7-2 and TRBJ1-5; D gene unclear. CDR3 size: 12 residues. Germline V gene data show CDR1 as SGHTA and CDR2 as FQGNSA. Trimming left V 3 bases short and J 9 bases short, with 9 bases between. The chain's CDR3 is CASSFAPGPQHF. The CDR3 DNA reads TGTGCCAGCAGCTTCGCCCCGGGGCCCCAGCATTTT.

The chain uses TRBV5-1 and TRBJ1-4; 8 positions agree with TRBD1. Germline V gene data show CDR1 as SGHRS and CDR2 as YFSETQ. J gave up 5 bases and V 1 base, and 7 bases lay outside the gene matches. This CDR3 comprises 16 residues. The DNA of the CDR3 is TGCGCCAGCAGCTTGACAGGGGGAAGTAGAAATGAAAAACTGTTTTTT. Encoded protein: CASSLTGGSRNEKLFF. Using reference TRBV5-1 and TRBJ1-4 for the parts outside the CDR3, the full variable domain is KAGVTQTPRYLIKTRGQQVTLSCSPISGHRSVSWYQQTPGQGLQFLFEYFSETQRNKGNFPGRFSGRQFSNSRSEMNVSTLELGDSALYLCASSLTGGSRNEKLFFGSGTQLSVL.